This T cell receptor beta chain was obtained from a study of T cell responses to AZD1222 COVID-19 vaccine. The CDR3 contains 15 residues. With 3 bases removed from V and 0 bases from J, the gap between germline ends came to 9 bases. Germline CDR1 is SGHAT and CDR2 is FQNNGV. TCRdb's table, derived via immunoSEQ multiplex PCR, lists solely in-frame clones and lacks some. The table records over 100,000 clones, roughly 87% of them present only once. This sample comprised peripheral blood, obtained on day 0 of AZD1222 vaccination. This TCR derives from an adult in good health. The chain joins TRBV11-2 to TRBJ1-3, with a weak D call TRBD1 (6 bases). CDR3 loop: CASSLSGASGNTIYF. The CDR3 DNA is TGTGCCAGCAGCTTGTCAGGGGCCTCTGGAAACACCATATATTTT.